The 9 T cell receptor beta chains reported below all come from one sample, sequenced in a study of cytomegalovirus exposure and HLA in healthy donors. PCR amplification relied on 60 Vbeta primers (plus 13 Jbeta primers). Profiled with immunoSEQ multiplex PCR; TCRdb holds only in-frame clones, not every one. The repertoire has roughly 120,000 clones, 75% to 85% of them found once; the top ten carry 1.5% to 2%. Sequencing was carried out using PBMCs. The receptors shown here come from a man between 35 and 55 years old in good health and CMV-seronegative.

The V gene is TRBV27, the J gene TRBJ1-5; D might be TRBD1 (5 bases). The CDR3 runs 13 residues. In germline, CDR1 is MNHEY, CDR2 SMNVEV (reference sequence). Trimming took off 7 bases at V and 5 bases at J, with 12 bases between the two ends. The CDR3 region has the DNA TGTGCCAGCACAGGGAGGTCGGATCAGCCCCAGCATTTT. It specifies CASTGRSDQPQHF.

On this clone itself: The junction departs from germline at one end; a sequencing error may be responsible. The rearrangement uses TRBV19 and TRBJ2-7, with 10 bases matching TRBD1. The CDR3 consists of 15 residues. Germline V lookup: CDR1 LNHDA, CDR2 SQIVND (reference sequence). CDR3 loop: CASSMTGTGVDEQHF. CDR3 nucleotide sequence: TGTGCCAGTAGTATGACGGGGACAGGGGTCGACGAGCAGCACTTC.

A note on this clone: The germline gene is not matched at one end of the junction; a read error may be the cause. This chain links TRBV5-1 with TRBJ2-3; TRBD1 might be the D (5 bases). CDR3 length: 13 amino acids. In germline, CDR1 is SGHRS, CDR2 YFSETQ. Here the CDR3 reads CASSETNTGTQYF. DNA for the CDR3: TGCGCCAGCAGCGAAACAAACACAGGTACGCAGTATTTT.

J is TRBJ2-1 and V is TRBV10-3; the D gene is possibly TRBD2 (6 bases). Germline CDR1 reads ENHRY; CDR2 reads SYGVKD. The CDR3 length is 13 residues. Deletions cut 4 bases from V and 5 bases from J, with 9 bases between. The CDR3 coding sequence is TGTGCCATCAGTGGGCGGGGAGACAATGAGCAGTTCTTC. As protein: CAISGRGDNEQFF.

CDR3 DNA: TGTGCCAGCAGTGGGGACAGGGGTGCGAACACTGAAGCTTTCTTT. This sequence encodes CASSGDRGANTEAFF. This chain joins TRBV2 and TRBJ1-1; TRBD1 agrees at 10 bases. The CDR3 totals 15 residues. In germline, CDR1 is SNHLY, CDR2 FYNNEI. The junction had 3 bases not matched to a gene; V was cut back by 4 bases and J by 1 base.

The V gene is TRBV28, the J gene TRBJ2-2; 7 bases align to TRBD2. Germline CDR1 reads MDHEN; CDR2 reads SYDVKM. V lost 2 bases, J lost 0 bases, and 3 bases stayed unmatched. CDR3 length equals 16 residues. The CDR3 spells CASSLGAGANTGELFF. In nucleotides, the CDR3 is TGTGCCAGCAGTTTAGGGGCGGGAGCGAACACCGGGGAGCTGTTTTTT.

Regarding this clone: The junction departs from the called germline gene at one end, perhaps through a read error. This chain uses TRBV6-5 with TRBJ1-4; unclear D gene. The CDR3 loop spans 11 amino acids. CDR1 MNHEY and CDR2 SVGAGI come from the germline V gene. This CDR3 is CASSYSITESF. The CDR3 DNA is TGTGCCAGCAGTTACTCGATAACAGAAAGTTTT.

The CDR3 protein is CASGKGETQYF. The CDR3 DNA reads TGTGCCAGCGGGAAGGGGGAGACCCAGTACTTC. The chain combines TRBV11-2 with TRBJ2-5; TRBD1 might be the D (5 bases). CDR1 is SGHAT, CDR2 FQNNGV, per germline. The CDR3 runs 11 residues. V lost 8 bases, J lost 5 bases, and 9 bases lay in between. The whole variable domain, filled in from reference TRBV11-2 and TRBJ2-5, reads EAGVAQSPRYKIIEKRQSVAFWCNPISGHATLYWYQQILGQGPKLLIQFQNNGVVDDSQLPKDRFSAERLKGVDSTLKIQPAKLEDSAVYLCASGKGETQYFGPGTRLLVL.

The gene calls are TRBV28 and TRBJ2-5; D may be TRBD2 (6 bases). This CDR3 is 16 amino acids long. Trimming stripped 6 bases from V and 5 bases from J, with 22 bases between. Germline CDR1 MDHEN, CDR2 SYDVKM. In DNA, the CDR3 is TGTGCCAGCAGGGAACCGGGACTTCGCGCGGGCGAGACCCAGTACTTC. Amino acids: CASREPGLRAGETQYF.